Reported below is one TCR beta chain. V lost 1 base, J lost 6 bases, and 10 bases lay in between. The CDR3 extends over 14 amino acids. The V gene's germline CDR1 is SGHAT and CDR2 FQNNGV. These data come from a study of blood T cell repertoires in COVID-19. Study-wide context: Nucleic acid was either cDNA or gDNA, and it came from T cells, B-cell-depleted T cells, or PBMCs.

As handled by the study authors: Reference gene primer amplification in the assay estimated nucleated cell counts. Some clones are missing from TCRdb's copy, which holds only in-frame ones; the method was immunoSEQ multiplex PCR. Clone size and V and J calls were adopted from that table, with D and trimming inferred from the DNA. The sample lists tens of thousands of clones, 80% to 90% occurring once. Material: peripheral blood. This TCR came from a man between 50 and 59 years old with acute or convalescent COVID-19. The chain couples TRBV11-2 to TRBJ2-1, with D maybe TRBD1 (6 bases). The CDR3 loop reads CASSLGQQGNEQFF. The CDR3 DNA reads TGTGCCAGCAGCTTAGGGCAACAGGGCAATGAGCAGTTCTTC.